This TCR beta chain was retrieved from a study of cytomegalovirus exposure and HLA in healthy donors. PCR used 60 Vbeta primers and 13 Jbeta primers. TCRdb's table, derived via immunoSEQ multiplex PCR, lists solely in-frame clones and lacks some. The listing records approximately 50,000 clones. Whereas donors were nominally healthy upon sampling, unrecorded immune exposures were probable. The CDR3 sequence is 13 residues long. Deletions cut 5 bases from V and 4 bases from J, with 11 bases between. CDR1 and CDR2 from the germline V gene are MNHNS and SASEGT. This chain uses TRBV6-1 with TRBJ1-2; possible D gene TRBD1, 5 bases. Sample: PBMCs. The clonotype was recovered from a female donor in good health and CMV-seronegative. The CDR3, as DNA: TGTGCCAGCAGTAGGGGCGAAATCTATGGCTACACCTTC. Translation gives CASSRGEIYGYTF.